These 11 T cell receptor beta chains came from one sample sequenced in a study of cytomegalovirus exposure and HLA in healthy donors. This table comes from immunoSEQ multiplex PCR, and its TCRdb copy is limited to in-frame clones, with some not included. The data contain about 220,000 clones, around four fifths of them singletons. Specimen: PBMCs. The receptors were sampled from a woman in her twenties or thirties in good health and CMV-seropositive.

The chain combines TRBV28 with TRBJ2-6, with unresolved D. The V gene lost 4 bases and the J gene lost 1 base, with 11 bases spanning the gap. Looked up from germline, CDR1 is MDHEN and CDR2 is SYDVKM. This CDR3 contains 16 residues. The DNA of the CDR3 is TGTGCCAGCAGTTCCCACGCGGTGTCTGGGGCCAACGTCCTGACTTTC. This translates into CASSSHAVSGANVLTF.

In this sample, this clone turned up a few times. This chain joins TRBV27 and TRBJ2-7; D is undetermined. Germline CDR1 and CDR2: MNHEY and SMNVEV (reference sequence). The CDR3 consists of 13 residues. Trimming removed 6 bases from V and 6 bases from J, with 15 bases in between. The CDR3 nucleotides read TGTGCCAGCAGAGGCCTCGCGATCCCCGAGCAGTACTTC. As protein: CASRGLAIPEQYF.

As regards this clone: This sample includes further DNA sequences coding for the same CDR3. The rearrangement joins TRBV5-1 to TRBJ1-2, with D perhaps TRBD1 (5 bases). V lost 2 bases and J 0 bases, leaving 8 bases between the germline ends. The CDR3 runs to 14 residues. The V gene's germline CDR1 is SGHRS and CDR2 YFSETQ. CDR3 DNA sequence: TGCGCCAGCAGCTTCGACAGTCCTAACTATGGCTACACCTTC. Encoded protein: CASSFDSPNYGYTF.

There are a few counts of this clone. The chain recombines TRBV18 with TRBJ1-1, with TRBD1 as a possible D gene (5 bases). From germline, CDR1 is KGHSH and CDR2 LQKENI. Trimming removed 3 bases from V and 5 bases from J, with 16 bases in between. The CDR3 runs to 15 residues. CDR3 sequence: CASSPEGLGRTEAFF. CDR3 coding DNA: TGTGCCAGCTCACCTGAGGGGTTGGGACGGACTGAAGCTTTCTTT.

Written as DNA, the CDR3 is TGTGCTAGTGGTTTGACCGGAGCTAGCACAGATACGCAGTATTTT. Translating gives CASGLTGASTDTQYF. The V gene is TRBV12-5, the J gene TRBJ2-3, with no clear D. Trimming took 2 bases from V and 0 from J, leaving 9 bases between them. CDR1 and CDR2 from the germline V gene are LGHNT and FRNRAP. CDR3 size: 15 residues.

This sequence joins TRBV7-9 and TRBJ2-5; D is perhaps TRBD1 (6 bases). The germline V gene has CDR1 SEHNR and CDR2 FQNEAQ (reference sequence). The CDR3 is 15 amino acids. V lost 7 bases and J lost 3, with 18 bases in between. The CDR3 loop reads CASTFTEQGKETQYF. The CDR3 DNA is TGTGCCAGCACCTTTACAGAACAGGGAAAAGAGACCCAGTACTTC. The entire variable domain, with the rest obtained from reference TRBV7-9 and TRBJ2-5, is as follows: DTGVSQNPRHKITKRGQNVTFRCDPISEHNRLYWYRQTLGQGPEFLTYFQNEAQLEKSRLLSDRFSAERPKGSFSTLEIQRTEQGDSAMYLCASTFTEQGKETQYFGPGTRLLVL.

This chain connects TRBV6-5 to TRBJ1-2; weak D call: TRBD1 (6 bases). Germline V lookup: CDR1 MNHEY, CDR2 SVGAGI. Trimming left V 6 bases short and J 4 bases short, with 12 bases between. The CDR3 is 13 amino acids. The CDR3 sequence is CASSLDRIYGYTF. The DNA of the CDR3 is TGTGCCAGCAGCCTCGACAGGATCTATGGCTACACCTTC.

CDR3: CAISVDTQYF. The CDR3, as DNA: TGTGCCATATCCGTAGATACGCAGTATTTT. The V gene is TRBV6-1, the J gene TRBJ2-3; D is unresolved. The V gene's germline CDR1 is MNHNS and CDR2 SASEGT. The CDR3 loop spans 10 amino acids. Trimming pared 10 bases from V and 5 bases from J, leaving 7 bases between.

The J gene is TRBJ1-4, the V gene TRBV6-1, with D perhaps matching TRBD1 (6 bases). The V and J ends lost 7 bases and 4 bases respectively, with 13 bases between them. The CDR3 sequence is 14 residues long. The germline gives CDR1 MNHNS, CDR2 SASEGT. The CDR3 sequence is CASTPTGGNEKLFF. The CDR3 DNA follows: TGTGCCAGCACTCCGACAGGAGGTAATGAAAAACTGTTTTTT.

The rearrangement uses TRBV5-1 and TRBJ2-1; 10 nucleotides agree with TRBD2. The V and J ends lost 0 bases and 16 bases, in that order; junction bases with no gene match: 10. CDR1 and CDR2 from the germline V gene are SGHRS and YFSETQ. There are 14 residues in the CDR3. This CDR3 is CASSLGLAGDSVFF. DNA for the CDR3: TGCGCCAGCAGCTTGGGCCTAGCGGGAGATTCGGTATTCTTC.

On this clone itself: At one boundary the junction diverges from the germline segment, which might be a read error. This specimen includes other DNA sequences encoding the same CDR3. The gene calls are TRBV10-1 and TRBJ2-7; tentative D call: TRBD1 (5 bases). In germline, CDR1 is WNHNN, CDR2 SYGVQD (reference sequence). CDR3 length: 16 residues. As DNA, the CDR3 is TGCGCCAGCAGTGAGCCTGGGTGGCAGGGATCCTACGAACAGTACTTC. This gives the protein CASSEPGWQGSYEQYF.